The 8 T cell receptor beta chains given below trace back to one sample, sequenced in a study of T cell repertoires in cytomegalovirus infection. TCRdb fed the reads into MiXCR, producing one record per CDR3 protein. The sample contains about 100,000 distinct CDR3 sequences, about 29% of which appear only once. Their cognate antigens are unknown. The sequences come from CD8+ T cells from cultured PBMCs, collected from culture after CMV antigen stimulation. These receptors originate from a human donor in good health (CMV status not recorded). Some clones in this sample may be carry-over from other donors' samples.

This clonotype was seen at least ten times. The chain links TRBV7-9 to TRBJ1-2; a weak D match, TRBD1 (5 bases). The CDR3 runs to 11 residues. Trimming shortened V by 11 bases and J by 8 bases, and 15 bases separated the two germline ends. CDR1 SEHNR and CDR2 FQNEAQ come from the germline V gene (reference sequence). This CDR3 is CASSGGSGYTF. The CDR3 nucleotides read TGTGCCTCTTCGGGGGGAAGCGGCTACACCTTC. Full variable domain (rest looked up from reference TRBV7-9 and TRBJ1-2): DTGVSQNPRHKITKRGQNVTFRCDPISEHNRLYWYRQTLGQGPEFLTYFQNEAQLEKSRLLSDRFSAERPKGSFSTLEIQRTEQGDSAMYLCASSGGSGYTFGSGTRLTVV.

This chain uses TRBV19 with TRBJ1-2; possible D gene TRBD1, 5 bases. The germline V and J ends were trimmed by 7 bases and 2 bases, with 26 bases remaining between them. The CDR3 runs 18 residues. Germline V gene sequence: CDR1 LNHDA, CDR2 SQIVND (reference sequence). In nucleotides, the CDR3 is TGTGCCAGTACCGATCTTATCTCGGGGGGGAAGACAAACTATGGCTACACCTTC. It codes for CASTDLISGGKTNYGYTF. Supplemented by reference TRBV19 and TRBJ1-2, the full variable domain reads DGGITQSPKYLFRKEGQNVTLSCEQNLNHDAMYWYRQDPGQGLRLIYYSQIVNDFQKGDIAEGYSVSREKKESFPLTVTSAQKNPTAFYLCASTDLISGGKTNYGYTFGSGTRLTVV.

V usage is TRBV27 and J usage is TRBJ2-5, with no clear D. This CDR3 comprises 14 residues. Germline CDR1 reads MNHEY; CDR2 reads SMNVEV (reference sequence). Trimming cost V 0 bases and J 2 bases, with 7 bases left between them. CDR3 in amino acids: CASSLSLLQETQYF. For the CDR3, the DNA is TGTGCCAGCAGTTTATCGTTACTTCAAGAGACCCAGTACTTC.

The J gene is TRBJ1-5, the V gene TRBV2; D is ambiguous. Germline CDR1 reads SNHLY; CDR2 reads FYNNEI. This CDR3 is built from 15 residues. The V end lost 0 bases, the J end lost 1 base, and 7 bases lay between the germline ends. In DNA, the CDR3 is TGTGCCAGCAGTGAAGCAGGTTTAAGCAATCAGCCCCAGCATTTT. It is translated as CASSEAGLSNQPQHF. Combining the CDR3 with reference TRBV2 and TRBJ1-5 gives the whole variable domain EPEVTQTPSHQVTQMGQEVILRCVPISNHLYFYWYRQILGQKVEFLVSFYNNEISEKSEIFDDQFSVERPDGSNFTLKIRSTKLEDSAMYFCASSEAGLSNQPQHFGDGTRLSIL.

This clonotype was counted ten times or more. The rearrangement links TRBV7-2 to TRBJ1-2; unclear D gene. Trimming took 0 bases from V and 3 from J, leaving 11 bases between them. Germline V CDR1 and CDR2: SGHTA, FQGNSA. The CDR3 has 15 residues. The CDR3 protein is CASSLAVASDYGYTF. The DNA of the CDR3 is TGTGCCAGCAGCTTAGCGGTCGCCAGCGACTATGGCTACACCTTC.

The chain combines TRBV29-1 with TRBJ1-2, with D perhaps TRBD1 (6 bases). This CDR3 has 13 amino acids. With 4 bases removed from V and 0 bases from J, the gap between germline ends came to 9 bases. Looked up from germline, CDR1 is SQVTM and CDR2 is ANQGSEA. Written as DNA, the CDR3 is TGCAGCGTTGCGGACAGCACTAACTATGGCTACACCTTC. The encoded protein is CSVADSTNYGYTF.

The chain is built from TRBV7-1 and TRBJ2-6; 7 nucleotides line up with TRBD2. TRBV7-1 is reported as an ORF; its role is uncertain. V was pared by 7 bases and J by 1 base, with 10 bases of the junction left unmatched. There are 17 residues in the CDR3. CDR3 amino acids: CASTQRGDVSGANVLTF. CDR3 sequence (DNA): TGTGCCAGCACACAACGGGGGGATGTATCTGGGGCCAACGTCCTGACTTTC.

V and J are TRBV28 and TRBJ2-7; D unclear. CDR3 length: 13 residues. From germline, CDR1 is MDHEN and CDR2 SYDVKM. The germline V and J ends were trimmed by 8 bases and 0 bases, with 11 bases remaining between them. CDR3 sequence reads: CASLENPSYEQYF. In DNA form, the CDR3 reads TGTGCCAGCCTTGAAAACCCCTCCTACGAGCAGTACTTC.